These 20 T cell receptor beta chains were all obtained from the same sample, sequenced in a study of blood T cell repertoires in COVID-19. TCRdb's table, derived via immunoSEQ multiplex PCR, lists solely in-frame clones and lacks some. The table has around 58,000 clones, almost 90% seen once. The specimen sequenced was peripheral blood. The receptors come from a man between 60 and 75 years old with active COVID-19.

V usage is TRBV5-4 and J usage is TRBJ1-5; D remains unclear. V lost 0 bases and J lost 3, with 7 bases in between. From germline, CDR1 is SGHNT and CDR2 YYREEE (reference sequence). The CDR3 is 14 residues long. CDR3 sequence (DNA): TGTGCCAGCAGCTTGGGGGCCGACAATCAGCCCCAGCATTTT. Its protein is CASSLGADNQPQHF.

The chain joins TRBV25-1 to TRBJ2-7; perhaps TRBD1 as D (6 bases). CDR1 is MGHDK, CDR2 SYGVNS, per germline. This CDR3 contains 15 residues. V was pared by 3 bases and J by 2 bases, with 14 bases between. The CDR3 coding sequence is TGTGCCAGCAGTGAGACAGGTATACTTCCCTACGAGCAGTACTTC. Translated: CASSETGILPYEQYF.

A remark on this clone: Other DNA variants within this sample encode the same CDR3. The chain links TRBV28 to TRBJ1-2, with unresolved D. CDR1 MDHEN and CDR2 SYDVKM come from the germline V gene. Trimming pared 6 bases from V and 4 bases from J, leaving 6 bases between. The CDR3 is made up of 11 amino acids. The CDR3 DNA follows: TGTGCCAGCAGCCCCGGCTATGGCTACACCTTC. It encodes CASSPGYGYTF.

This CDR3 is CASSFGTFNQPQHF. The DNA for the CDR3 is TGTGCCAGCAGTTTCGGGACTTTTAATCAGCCCCAGCATTTT. V gene TRBV27 combines with J gene TRBJ1-5; possible D gene TRBD1, 5 bases. Germline lookup yields CDR1 MNHEY and CDR2 SMNVEV (reference sequence). The CDR3 has 14 amino acids. V lost 3 bases to trimming and J lost 4 bases, with 10 bases between them.

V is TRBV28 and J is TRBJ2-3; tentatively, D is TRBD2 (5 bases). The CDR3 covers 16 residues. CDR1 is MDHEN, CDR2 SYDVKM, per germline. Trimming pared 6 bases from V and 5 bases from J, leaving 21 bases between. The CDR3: CASRLDGSTGKDTQYF. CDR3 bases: TGTGCCAGCAGGCTCGACGGCTCCACGGGGAAAGATACGCAGTATTTT.

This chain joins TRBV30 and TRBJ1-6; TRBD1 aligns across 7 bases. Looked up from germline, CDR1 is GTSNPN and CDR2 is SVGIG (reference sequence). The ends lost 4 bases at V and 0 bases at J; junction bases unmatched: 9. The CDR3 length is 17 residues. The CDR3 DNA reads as TGTGCCTGGACTGAGCACAGGGGAAGCTCCTATAATTCACCCCTCCACTTT. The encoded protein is CAWTEHRGSSYNSPLHF.

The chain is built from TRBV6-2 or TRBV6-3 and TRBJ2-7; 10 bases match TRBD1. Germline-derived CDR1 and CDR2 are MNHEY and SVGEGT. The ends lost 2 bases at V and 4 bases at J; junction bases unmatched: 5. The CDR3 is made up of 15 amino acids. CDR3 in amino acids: CASSYPDRGKYEQYF. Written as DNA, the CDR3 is TGTGCCAGCAGTTACCCGGACAGGGGGAAGTACGAGCAGTACTTC.

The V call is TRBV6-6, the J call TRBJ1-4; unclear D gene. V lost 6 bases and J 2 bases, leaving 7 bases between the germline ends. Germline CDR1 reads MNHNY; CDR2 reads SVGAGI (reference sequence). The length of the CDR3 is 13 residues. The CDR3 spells CASSLETNEKLFF. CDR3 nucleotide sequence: TGTGCCAGCAGCCTGGAGACTAATGAAAAACTGTTTTTT.

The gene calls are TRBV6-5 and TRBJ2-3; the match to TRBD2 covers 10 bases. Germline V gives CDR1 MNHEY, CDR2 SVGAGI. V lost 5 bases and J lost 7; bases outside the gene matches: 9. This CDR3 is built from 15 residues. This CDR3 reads CASSPDSGRPHTQYF. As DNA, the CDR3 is TGTGCCAGCAGTCCCGATAGCGGGAGGCCACATACGCAGTATTTT.

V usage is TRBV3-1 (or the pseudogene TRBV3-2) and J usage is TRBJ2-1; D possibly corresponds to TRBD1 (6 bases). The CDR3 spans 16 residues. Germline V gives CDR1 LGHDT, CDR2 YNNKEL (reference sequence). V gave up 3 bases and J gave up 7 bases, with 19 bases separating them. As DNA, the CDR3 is TGTGCCAGCAGCCAGAGAAGAGGGGGAACGATAAATGAGCAGTTCTTC. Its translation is CASSQRRGGTINEQFF.

CDR3 in amino acids: CAWNVANTDTQYF. CDR3 nucleotides: TGTGCCTGGAACGTAGCGAACACAGATACGCAGTATTTT. This chain joins TRBV30 and TRBJ2-3; tentative D call: TRBD2 (5 bases). The CDR3 spans 13 residues. CDR1 and CDR2 from the germline V gene are GTSNPN and SVGIG (reference sequence). Between the trimmed V and J ends, which lost 4 bases and 2 bases, there was a span of 10 bases. Complete variable domain (other parts from reference TRBV30 and TRBJ2-3): SQTIHQWPATLVQPVGSPLSLECTVEGTSNPNLYWYRQAAGRGLQLLFYSVGIGQISSEVPQNLSASRPQDRQFILSSKKLLLSDSGFYLCAWNVANTDTQYFGPGTRLTVL.

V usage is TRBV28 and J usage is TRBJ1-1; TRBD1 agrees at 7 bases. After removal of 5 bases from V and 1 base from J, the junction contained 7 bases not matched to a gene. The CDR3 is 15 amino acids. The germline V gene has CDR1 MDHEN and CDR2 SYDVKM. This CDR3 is CASSNRNRGNTEAFF. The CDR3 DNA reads TGTGCCAGCAGTAACAGGAACAGGGGGAACACTGAAGCTTTCTTT. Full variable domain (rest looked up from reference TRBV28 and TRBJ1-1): DVKVTQSSRYLVKRTGEKVFLECVQDMDHENMFWYRQDPGLGLRLIYFSYDVKMKEKGDIPEGYSVSREKKERFSLILESASTNQTSMYLCASSNRNRGNTEAFFGQGTRLTVV.

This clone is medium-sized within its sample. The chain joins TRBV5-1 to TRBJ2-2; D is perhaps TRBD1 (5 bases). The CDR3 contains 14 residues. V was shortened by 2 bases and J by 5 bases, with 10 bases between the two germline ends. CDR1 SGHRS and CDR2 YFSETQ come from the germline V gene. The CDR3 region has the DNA TGCGCCAGCAGCTTTCCTCAGGGAACCGGGGAGCTGTTTTTT. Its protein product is CASSFPQGTGELFF.

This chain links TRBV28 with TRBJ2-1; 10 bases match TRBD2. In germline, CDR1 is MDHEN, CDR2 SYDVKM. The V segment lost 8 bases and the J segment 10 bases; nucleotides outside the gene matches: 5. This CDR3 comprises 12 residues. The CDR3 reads CASGTSVEEQFF. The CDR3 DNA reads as TGTGCCAGCGGGACTAGCGTGGAGGAGCAGTTCTTC. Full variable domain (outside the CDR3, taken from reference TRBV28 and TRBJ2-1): DVKVTQSSRYLVKRTGEKVFLECVQDMDHENMFWYRQDPGLGLRLIYFSYDVKMKEKGDIPEGYSVSREKKERFSLILESASTNQTSMYLCASGTSVEEQFFGPGTRLTVL.

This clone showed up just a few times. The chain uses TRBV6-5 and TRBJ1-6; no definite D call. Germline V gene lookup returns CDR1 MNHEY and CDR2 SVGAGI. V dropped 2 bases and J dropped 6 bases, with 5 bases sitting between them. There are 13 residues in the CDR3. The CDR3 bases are TGTGCCAGCAGTTACGAGATTAATTCACCCCTCCACTTT. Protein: CASSYEINSPLHF.

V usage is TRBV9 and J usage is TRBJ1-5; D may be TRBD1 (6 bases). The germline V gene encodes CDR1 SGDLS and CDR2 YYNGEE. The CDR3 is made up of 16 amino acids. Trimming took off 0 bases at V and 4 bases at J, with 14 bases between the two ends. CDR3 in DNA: TGTGCCAGCAGCGTAGGGTCAGGGGCGAATAATCAGCCCCAGCATTTT. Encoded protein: CASSVGSGANNQPQHF.

CDR3 in amino acids: CASSLAGATDTQYF. The DNA of the CDR3 is TGCGCCAGCAGTCTAGCGGGGGCCACAGATACGCAGTATTTT. The V call is TRBV5-1, the J call TRBJ2-3; 10 bases are shared with TRBD2. CDR1 and CDR2 from the germline V gene are SGHRS and YFSETQ. After removal of 5 bases from V and 2 bases from J, the junction contained 2 bases not matched to a gene. The CDR3 is 14 residues long.

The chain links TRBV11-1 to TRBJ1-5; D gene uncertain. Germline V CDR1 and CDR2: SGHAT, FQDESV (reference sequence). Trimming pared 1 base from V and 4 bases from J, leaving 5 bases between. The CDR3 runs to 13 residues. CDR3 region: CASSLDRNQPQHF. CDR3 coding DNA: TGTGCCAGCAGCTTAGACAGAAATCAGCCCCAGCATTTT.

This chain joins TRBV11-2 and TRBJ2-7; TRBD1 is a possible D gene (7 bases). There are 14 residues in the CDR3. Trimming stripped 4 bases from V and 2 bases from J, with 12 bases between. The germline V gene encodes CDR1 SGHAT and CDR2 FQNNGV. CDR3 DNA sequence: TGTGCCAGCAGCTGGGGGGACAGAGCCTACGAGCAGTACTTC. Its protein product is CASSWGDRAYEQYF.

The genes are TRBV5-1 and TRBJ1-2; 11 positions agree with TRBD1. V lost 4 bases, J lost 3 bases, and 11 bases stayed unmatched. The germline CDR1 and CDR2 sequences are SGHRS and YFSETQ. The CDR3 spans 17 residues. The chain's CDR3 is CASSPSGQGAGDYGYTF. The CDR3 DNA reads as TGCGCCAGCAGCCCATCCGGACAGGGGGCTGGTGACTATGGCTACACCTTC. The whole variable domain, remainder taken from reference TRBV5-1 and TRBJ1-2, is KAGVTQTPRYLIKTRGQQVTLSCSPISGHRSVSWYQQTPGQGLQFLFEYFSETQRNKGNFPGRFSGRQFSNSRSEMNVSTLELGDSALYLCASSPSGQGAGDYGYTFGSGTRLTVV.